The 18 T cell receptor beta chains presented below share a single source sample, sequenced in a study of cytomegalovirus exposure and HLA in healthy donors. The table came from immunoSEQ multiplex PCR; TCRdb's copy has only in-frame clones and leaves some out. In the table there are some 110,000 clones, 86% of which are singletons. Sequenced sample: PBMCs. These receptors originate from a young man in good health and CMV-seronegative.

This clone was seen a few times. V and J are TRBV4-1 and TRBJ1-4; 7 nucleotides match TRBD1. After removal of 0 bases from V and 8 bases from J, the junction contained 9 bases not matched to a gene. The CDR3 loop spans 16 amino acids. Looked up from germline, CDR1 is MGHRA and CDR2 is YSYEKL. The CDR3 loop is CASSQDGGQQGEKLFF. The CDR3 bases are TGCGCCAGCAGCCAAGATGGGGGACAGCAGGGGGAAAAACTGTTTTTT.

This clone occurred once. The V gene is TRBV2, the J gene TRBJ1-2; 7 nucleotides align to TRBD1. J was trimmed by 0 bases and V by 6 bases; bases with no gene match: 4. The CDR3 covers 14 residues. Germline V CDR1 and CDR2: SNHLY, FYNNEI. CDR3 in amino acids: CASSRQGSNYGYTF. CDR3 nucleotide sequence: TGTGCCAGCAGCCGACAGGGCTCTAACTATGGCTACACCTTC.

The gene calls are TRBV11-2 and TRBJ2-7, with 8 bases lining up with TRBD1. V was pared by 5 bases and J by 3 bases, with 15 bases of the junction left unmatched. CDR1 and CDR2 (germline): SGHAT, FQNNGV. This CDR3 has 17 amino acids. The CDR3 loop reads CASSPQPRRTGFYEQYF. The CDR3, as DNA: TGTGCCAGCAGCCCCCAACCTCGCAGGACAGGGTTCTACGAGCAGTACTTC.

V is TRBV12-5 and J is TRBJ2-7; a possible D gene is TRBD2 (6 bases). The CDR3 runs 13 residues. V dropped 6 bases and J dropped 6 bases, with 15 bases sitting between them. Germline V lookup: CDR1 LGHNT, CDR2 FRNRAP. In DNA, the CDR3 is TGTGCTAGTGGCCACGGTGGGGGAGGCGAGCAGTACTTC. Its translation: CASGHGGGGEQYF.

The CDR3 here is CASSPSSGDQPQHF. In DNA form, the CDR3 reads TGTGCCAGCAGTCCCTCGAGCGGGGATCAGCCCCAGCATTTT. The gene calls are TRBV6-5 and TRBJ1-5; D gene unclear. Looked up from germline, CDR1 is MNHEY and CDR2 is SVGAGI. CDR3 size: 14 residues. Trimming shortened V by 5 bases and J by 5 bases, and 13 bases separated the two germline ends.

The chain has TRBV27 and TRBJ1-3; possible D gene TRBD1, 6 bases. Trimming shortened V by 6 bases and J by 2 bases, and 14 bases separated the two germline ends. CDR1 and CDR2 (germline): MNHEY, SMNVEV (reference sequence). This CDR3 spans 15 amino acids. This CDR3 is CASSPTGTTGNTIYF. CDR3 bases: TGTGCCAGCAGCCCCACCGGGACAACTGGAAACACCATATATTTT.

The chain carries TRBV21-1 and TRBJ1-4. TRBV21-1 represents a pseudogene. This CDR3 region has 14 residues. The CDR3 reads CAISMSQRDEKLFF. For the CDR3, the DNA is TGTGCCATCTCAATGTCCCAGCGGGATGAAAAACTGTTTTTT.

The gene calls are TRBV29-1 and TRBJ1-1; D ambiguous. Germline V gene data show CDR1 as SQVTM and CDR2 as ANQGSEA. The CDR3 consists of 10 residues. The CDR3 protein is CSGLNTEAFF. As DNA, the CDR3 is TGCAGTGGCCTTAACACTGAAGCTTTCTTT.

The J gene is TRBJ1-6, the V gene TRBV30; a weak D match, TRBD1 (5 bases). The CDR3 totals 14 residues. Looked up from germline, CDR1 is GTSNPN and CDR2 is SVGIG (reference sequence). The V gene lost 1 base and the J gene lost 8 bases, with 12 bases spanning the gap. This CDR3 is CAWSEGDSYSPLHF. DNA for the CDR3: TGTGCCTGGAGTGAAGGTGACAGTTATTCACCCCTCCACTTT.

The chain joins TRBV30 to TRBJ2-7; 11 bases fit TRBD2. The CDR3 is made up of 13 amino acids. The germline V gene has CDR1 GTSNPN and CDR2 SVGIG (reference sequence). V lost 6 bases and J lost 2; bases outside the gene matches: 3. CDR3 loop: CACSTSGTYEQYF. The CDR3 DNA is TGTGCCTGCTCGACTAGCGGGACCTACGAGCAGTACTTC.

The chain couples TRBV18 to TRBJ1-2, with 11 bases fitting TRBD1. CDR3 size: 16 residues. The germline V gene has CDR1 KGHSH and CDR2 LQKENI. Losses at the gene ends were 8 bases for V and 1 base for J; bases not matched to a gene: 9. DNA for the CDR3: TGTGCCAGCCTGGGACAGGGGGTAAGTTATAACTATGGCTACACCTTC. Residues: CASLGQGVSYNYGYTF. Filled out from reference TRBV18 and TRBJ1-2, the complete variable domain reads NAGVMQNPRHLVRRRGQEARLRCSPMKGHSHVYWYRQLPEEGLKFMVYLQKENIIDESGMPKERFSAEFPKEGPSILRIQQVVRGDSAAYFCASLGQGVSYNYGYTFGSGTRLTVV.

V gene TRBV5-1 combines with J gene TRBJ2-2; tentative D call: TRBD2 (6 bases). Germline V gene data show CDR1 as SGHRS and CDR2 as YFSETQ. V lost 6 bases and J 3 bases, leaving 9 bases between the germline ends. The CDR3 length is 13 residues. For the CDR3, the DNA is TGCGCCAGCATTGGAGGGTACACCGGGGAGCTGTTTTTT. It encodes CASIGGYTGELFF.

In nucleotides, the CDR3 is TGTGCCAGCGGGACAGCACTCGAGCAGTACTTC. It is translated as CASGTALEQYF. The rearrangement uses TRBV25-1 and TRBJ2-7; TRBD1 matches 7 bases. This CDR3 comprises 11 residues. Germline V CDR1 and CDR2: MGHDK, SYGVNS. Germline trimming cut 8 bases from V and 6 bases from J; bases unmatched to any gene: 4.

The gene calls are TRBV7-8 and TRBJ2-1; 10 positions match TRBD2. V lost 5 bases to trimming and J lost 0 bases; unmatched junction nucleotides: 1. The germline V gene has CDR1 SGHVS and CDR2 FQNEAQ. The CDR3 totals 15 residues. In DNA form, the CDR3 reads TGTGCCAGCAGCCCTAGCGGGGGCTCCTACAATGAGCAGTTCTTC. Its translation: CASSPSGGSYNEQFF. Full variable domain (missing parts from reference TRBV7-8 and TRBJ2-1): GAGVSQSPRYKVAKRGQDVALRCDPISGHVSLFWYQQALGQGPEFLTYFQNEAQLDKSGLPSDRFFAERPEGSVSTLKIQRTQQEDSAVYLCASSPSGGSYNEQFFGPGTRLTVL.

This clone was observed a handful of times. The V call is TRBV6-5, the J call TRBJ2-7; D is perhaps TRBD2 (6 bases). V gave up 0 bases and J gave up 4 bases, with 7 bases separating them. The germline CDR1 and CDR2 sequences are MNHEY and SVGAGI. The CDR3 is 13 amino acids. CDR3 sequence reads: CASSYSEGYEQYF. The CDR3 DNA follows: TGTGCCAGCAGTTACTCGGAGGGTTACGAGCAGTACTTC.

This clone was seen a handful of times. V and J are TRBV19 and TRBJ1-1, with a weak D call TRBD1 (5 bases). The CDR3 runs to 14 residues. V was cut by 3 bases and J by 4 bases, with 12 bases left in between. Germline V CDR1 and CDR2: LNHDA, SQIVND (reference sequence). DNA of the CDR3: TGTGCCAGTAGTATCCTCGGGGGGGGCACTGAAGCTTTCTTT. This translates into CASSILGGGTEAFF.

CDR3 amino acids: CASSVGTGRTEAFF. Written as DNA, the CDR3 is TGTGCCAGCAGCGTAGGGACAGGGCGGACTGAAGCTTTCTTT. V and J are TRBV9 and TRBJ1-1, with 8 positions matching TRBD1. The germline V gene has CDR1 SGDLS and CDR2 YYNGEE. The CDR3 sequence is 14 residues long. Trimming took 0 bases from V and 5 from J; bases not matched to a gene: 3.

This clone has just one count. The J gene is TRBJ2-7, the V gene TRBV5-1; TRBD1 is a possible D gene (6 bases). Trimming stripped 0 bases from V and 3 bases from J, with 10 bases between. Per the germline V gene, CDR1 is SGHRS and CDR2 is YFSETQ. The CDR3 sequence is 14 residues long. The CDR3 loop is CASSLETGVYEQYF. The CDR3 DNA reads TGCGCCAGCAGCTTGGAGACAGGAGTCTACGAGCAGTACTTC.